This TCR beta chain originates from a study of T cell responses to AZD1222 COVID-19 vaccine. The study, taken as a whole, reports: As reported, nearly half of all spike-specific TCRs target variant regions that are unmutated. Scientists sampled the repertoires only once the peak T cell response had passed.

With respect to this clone: Antigen specificity is unknown.

V dropped 5 bases and J dropped 2 bases, with 22 bases sitting between them. Germline CDR1 reads SEHNR; CDR2 reads FQNEAQ (reference sequence). This CDR3 is built from 17 residues. Produced via immunoSEQ multiplex PCR; TCRdb's table is partial and in-frame only. The profile covers around 110,000 clones, with 70% to 90% appearing a single time and roughly 4% taken by the ten largest. The rearrangement links TRBV7-9 to TRBJ2-7; a weak D match, TRBD1 (5 bases). This sample comprised peripheral blood, obtained on day 0 of MenACWY control vaccination. This sequence originates from an adult in good health. The CDR3: CASSPLGQGPSAYEQYF. DNA of the CDR3: TGTGCCAGCAGCCCCTTGGGGCAGGGCCCCAGCGCCTACGAGCAGTACTTC.